This entry lists 31 T cell receptor beta chains sequenced from one sample in a study of lymphopenia after photon versus proton radiotherapy. The method was immunoSEQ multiplex PCR; TCRdb's version includes in-frame clones alone and lacks a portion of them. Altogether about 50,000 clones are present, 92% being singletons, with the ten largest covering over 15%. The material sequenced was peripheral blood, taken from a patient treated with photon-based radiotherapy. The receptor set was obtained from a woman between 35 and 50 years old with cholangiocarcinoma.

V and J are TRBV10-3 and TRBJ2-7; 9 bases line up with TRBD2. Germline assignment: CDR1 ENHRY and CDR2 SYGVKD. Trimming at V came to 11 bases and at J to 6 bases, leaving 17 bases not matched to a gene. The CDR3 consists of 15 residues. CDR3 DNA: TGTGCCGTCGAGGCTAGCGGGACCCAGACTAGCGAGCAGTACTTC. Protein sequence: CAVEASGTQTSEQYF.

This clone has a single count. The chain is built from TRBV4-1 and TRBJ2-1; D unresolved. Germline loops: CDR1 MGHRA, CDR2 YSYEKL. This CDR3 is 15 amino acids long. V was cut by 1 base and J by 0 bases, with 7 bases left in between. CDR3 nucleotides: TGCGCCAGCAGCCAAGGTCACCTCTCCTACAATGAGCAGTTCTTC. This translates into CASSQGHLSYNEQFF.

V is TRBV19 and J is TRBJ1-6, with D unclear. Trimming shortened V by 8 bases and J by 9 bases, and 14 bases separated the two germline ends. This CDR3 region has 13 residues. Germline-derived CDR1 and CDR2 are LNHDA and SQIVND (reference sequence). The CDR3 bases are TGTGCCAGTCACGACCCCGCACCTTCACCCCTCCACTTT. Residues: CASHDPAPSPLHF.

This rearrangement joins TRBV11-2 to TRBJ2-5; no clear D gene. This CDR3 has 14 amino acids. The germline CDR1 and CDR2 sequences are SGHAT and FQNNGV. V lost 2 bases to trimming and J lost 4 bases, with 11 bases between them. Here the CDR3 DNA reads TGTGCCAGCAGCTTATCGAGTACTACAGAGACCCAGTACTTC. It codes for CASSLSSTTETQYF. The whole variable domain, filled in from reference TRBV11-2 and TRBJ2-5, reads EAGVAQSPRYKIIEKRQSVAFWCNPISGHATLYWYQQILGQGPKLLIQFQNNGVVDDSQLPKDRFSAERLKGVDSTLKIQPAKLEDSAVYLCASSLSSTTETQYFGPGTRLLVL.

This rearrangement joins TRBV27 to TRBJ1-6, with D maybe TRBD1 (6 bases). The CDR3 extends over 16 amino acids. CDR1 MNHEY and CDR2 SMNVEV come from the germline V gene (reference sequence). Between the trimmed V and J ends, which lost 0 bases and 7 bases, there was a span of 13 bases. The CDR3 DNA reads TGTGCCAGCAGTTTATCGGGAGGGGGGCTAAATTCACCCCTCCACTTT. Its protein product is CASSLSGGGLNSPLHF.

The V gene is TRBV7-9, the J gene TRBJ2-1, with TRBD2 identical over 7 bases. The CDR3 contains 16 residues. The junction had 6 bases not matched to a gene; V was cut back by 1 base and J by 3 bases. Germline CDR1 is SEHNR and CDR2 is FQNEAQ (reference sequence). In DNA, the CDR3 is TGTGCCAGCAGCTTAGGCATGGGCGGGGGCTACAATGAGCAGTTCTTC. Amino acid sequence: CASSLGMGGGYNEQFF.

V usage is TRBV27 and J usage is TRBJ1-5; D is ambiguous. Germline V gene sequence: CDR1 MNHEY, CDR2 SMNVEV (reference sequence). CDR3 length equals 14 residues. V was clipped by 5 bases and J by 4 bases, with 12 bases between them. The CDR3 loop is CASSHNHYNQPQHF. Written as DNA, the CDR3 is TGTGCCAGCAGTCACAACCACTATAATCAGCCCCAGCATTTT.

The CDR3 coding sequence is TGCGCCAGCAGCCAAGTCGGGGGCTCTGGGTATGGCTACACCTTC. It encodes CASSQVGGSGYGYTF. The rearrangement joins TRBV4-3 to TRBJ1-2; a possible D gene is TRBD1 (6 bases). V was pared by 1 base and J by 5 bases, with 14 bases between. Looked up from germline, CDR1 is LGHNA and CDR2 is YSLEER. This CDR3 has 15 residues.

The chain joins TRBV7-2 to TRBJ1-2; D not resolved. V was clipped by 5 bases and J by 8 bases, with 12 bases between them. CDR1 and CDR2 (germline): SGHTA, FQGNSA. The CDR3 covers 12 residues. CDR3 bases: TGTGCCAGCAGCGCGGGCCTCGGGGGCTACACCTTC. This gives the protein CASSAGLGGYTF.

V and J are TRBV4-1 and TRBJ2-2; 10 positions agree with TRBD1. Germline V lookup: CDR1 MGHRA, CDR2 YSYEKL. The V segment lost 1 base and the J segment 6 bases; nucleotides outside the gene matches: 2. The CDR3 covers 15 residues. The CDR3 is CASSQVGQGAGELFF. In DNA form, the CDR3 reads TGCGCCAGCAGCCAAGTAGGACAGGGGGCCGGGGAGCTGTTTTTT.

The chain recombines TRBV7-2 with TRBJ1-1; 9 positions agree with TRBD1. V was pared by 5 bases and J by 5 bases, with 6 bases of the junction left unmatched. Germline loops: CDR1 SGHTA, CDR2 FQGNSA. This CDR3 contains 14 residues. The CDR3 coding sequence is TGTGCCAGCAGCCGACCGGGACAGGGAACTGAAGCTTTCTTT. Its protein is CASSRPGQGTEAFF.

This chain connects TRBV30 to TRBJ1-5; 7 nucleotides line up with TRBD1. Per germline, CDR1 GTSNPN and CDR2 SVGIG (reference sequence). The CDR3 totals 15 residues. The ends lost 3 bases at V and 0 bases at J; junction bases unmatched: 5. The DNA of the CDR3 is TGTGCCTGGAGGGCGACAGGGATTAGCAATCAGCCCCAGCATTTT. Encoded protein: CAWRATGISNQPQHF.

This clone was picked up a small number of times. The V call is TRBV7-8, the J call TRBJ2-1; possibly TRBD2 for D (6 bases). V lost 8 bases and J 2 bases, leaving 13 bases between the germline ends. This CDR3 contains 14 residues. The germline V gene encodes CDR1 SGHVS and CDR2 FQNEAQ. DNA for the CDR3: TGTGCCAGCTTGGGGGACTCCCCCTACAATGAGCAGTTCTTC. It encodes CASLGDSPYNEQFF.

This chain connects TRBV28 to TRBJ1-1, with TRBD1 as a possible D gene (5 bases). Germline-derived CDR1 and CDR2 are MDHEN and SYDVKM. The V end was cut by 8 bases, the J end by 7 bases, with 20 bases between. The CDR3 covers 14 residues. DNA of the CDR3: TGTGCCAGCTATACCCCCCACGGGGGTAATGAAGCTTTCTTT. This gives the protein CASYTPHGGNEAFF.

CDR3: CASTDRGTQPQHF. CDR3 nucleotide sequence: TGTGCCAGCACTGACAGGGGCACTCAGCCCCAGCATTTT. The rearrangement uses TRBV2 and TRBJ1-5; 8 bases are a match to TRBD1. Germline CDR1 and CDR2: SNHLY and FYNNEI. The CDR3 extends over 13 amino acids. J gave up 6 bases and V 7 bases, and 5 bases lay outside the gene matches. The complete variable domain, with remaining parts taken from reference TRBV2 and TRBJ1-5, reads EPEVTQTPSHQVTQMGQEVILRCVPISNHLYFYWYRQILGQKVEFLVSFYNNEISEKSEIFDDQFSVERPDGSNFTLKIRSTKLEDSAMYFCASTDRGTQPQHFGDGTRLSIL.

V gene TRBV5-1 combines with J gene TRBJ1-1; TRBD1 matches 7 bases. Germline V gives CDR1 SGHRS, CDR2 YFSETQ. The CDR3 runs to 12 residues. V lost 3 bases and J lost 5; bases outside the gene matches: 1. The CDR3 DNA is TGCGCCAGCAGCTCACAGGGGACTGAAGCTTTCTTT. This sequence encodes CASSSQGTEAFF.

V gene TRBV11-3 combines with J gene TRBJ2-5; TRBD2 agrees at 13 bases. Germline V gives CDR1 SGHNT, CDR2 YENEEA. Trimming at V came to 5 bases and at J to 1 base, leaving 4 bases not matched to a gene. The CDR3 has 16 amino acids. CDR3 sequence reads: CASSPRTSGGQETQYF. The CDR3 DNA reads as TGTGCCAGCAGCCCAAGGACTAGCGGGGGCCAAGAGACCCAGTACTTC.

The table lists this clone with a count of one. The V and J genes are TRBV7-9 and TRBJ1-1; D gene ambiguous. With 3 bases removed from V and 4 bases from J, the gap between germline ends came to 9 bases. The CDR3 runs to 13 residues. Germline V lookup: CDR1 SEHNR, CDR2 FQNEAQ (reference sequence). The CDR3 region has the DNA TGTGCCAGCAGCTTCGGGCAGACCACTGAAGCTTTCTTT. Translation: CASSFGQTTEAFF.

The chain combines TRBV5-4 with TRBJ1-6; 7 positions agree with TRBD1. Germline-derived CDR1 and CDR2 are SGHNT and YYREEE (reference sequence). V shed 3 bases and J 10 bases; nucleotides not matched to a gene: 10. This CDR3 comprises 15 residues. DNA of the CDR3: TGTGCCAGCAGCTATAGACAGGGTGGGTTGTCACCCCTCCACTTT. This gives the protein CASSYRQGGLSPLHF.

The chain is built from TRBV9 and TRBJ1-1; possible D gene TRBD1, 6 bases. CDR3 length: 14 residues. In germline, CDR1 is SGDLS, CDR2 YYNGEE. V was cut by 7 bases and J by 5 bases, with 18 bases left in between. CDR3 nucleotide sequence: TGTGCCAGCGGCAGAGGGGGGATTGGAACTGAAGCTTTCTTT. Its translation is CASGRGGIGTEAFF.

V usage is TRBV30 and J usage is TRBJ2-3; 7 bases align to TRBD1. V shed 7 bases and J 0 bases; nucleotides not matched to a gene: 7. The germline gives CDR1 GTSNPN, CDR2 SVGIG (reference sequence). This CDR3 region has 14 residues. The CDR3 sequence: CALLHRGSTDTQYF. In DNA form, the CDR3 reads TGTGCCTTGCTACACAGGGGAAGCACAGATACGCAGTATTTT.

The V gene is TRBV28, the J gene TRBJ1-4; D may be TRBD1 (5 bases). The CDR3 is 15 amino acids. The germline V and J ends were trimmed by 6 bases and 0 bases, with 11 bases remaining between them. Germline V gives CDR1 MDHEN, CDR2 SYDVKM. The DNA for the CDR3 is TGTGCCAGCAGCAAAACAGGCTCAACTAATGAAAAACTGTTTTTT. Its protein is CASSKTGSTNEKLFF.

The V and J genes are TRBV4-1 and TRBJ2-1, with 10 positions matching TRBD2. V trimming: 3 bases; J trimming: 4 bases; junction bases outside the gene matches: 9. CDR1 and CDR2 from the germline V gene are MGHRA and YSYEKL. CDR3 length: 17 amino acids. The CDR3 coding sequence is TGCGCCAGCAGCCAGGAAAGGACTAGCGGCTATTACAATGAGCAGTTCTTC. As protein: CASSQERTSGYYNEQFF.

On this clone itself: Because the CDR3 is missing its conserved closing phenylalanine or tryptophan, this is likely a read error. CDR3 loop: CSALDSTGYTL. CDR3 DNA sequence: TGCAGCGCCTTAGACAGTACAGGCTACACCCTC. The chain uses TRBV29-1 and TRBJ1-2; D is possibly TRBD1 (5 bases). Germline V CDR1 and CDR2: SQVTM, ANQGSEA. The CDR3 contains 11 residues. V was cut by 7 bases and J by 8 bases, with 14 bases left in between.

This chain joins TRBV15 and TRBJ2-1; either TRBD1 or TRBD2 may fit D (5 bases each). CDR1 and CDR2 from the germline V gene are LNHNV and YYDKDF (reference sequence). This CDR3 has 15 residues. V was pared by 5 bases and J by 0 bases, with 11 bases between. The CDR3 DNA follows: TGTGCCACCAGCCCCGGGACGAGCTCCTACAATGAGCAGTTCTTC. As protein: CATSPGTSSYNEQFF.

This chain links TRBV10-3 with TRBJ2-7; 8 positions agree with TRBD1. The CDR3 is 12 amino acids. Germline CDR1 and CDR2: ENHRY and SYGVKD. Trimming cost V 10 bases and J 4 bases; bases outside gene matches: 6. CDR3 sequence reads: CATRDRWYEQYF. The DNA of the CDR3 is TGTGCCACCCGGGACAGGTGGTACGAGCAGTACTTC.

This clone was recorded a few times. The chain uses TRBV28 and TRBJ2-3, with 9 bases fitting TRBD2. CDR1 is MDHEN, CDR2 SYDVKM, per germline. V trimming: 7 bases; J trimming: 2 bases; junction bases outside the gene matches: 10. This CDR3 spans 16 amino acids. CDR3 residues: CASTIGGRVPTDTQYF. Written as DNA, the CDR3 is TGTGCCAGCACGATAGGCGGGAGGGTACCCACAGATACGCAGTATTTT.

This chain joins TRBV11-2 and TRBJ1-2; the D gene is possibly TRBD1 (5 bases). From germline, CDR1 is SGHAT and CDR2 FQNNGV. The CDR3 spans 12 residues. V was shortened by 5 bases and J by 1 base, with 5 bases between the two germline ends. This chain's CDR3 is CASSRGNYGYTF. CDR3 coding DNA: TGTGCCAGCAGCAGGGGTAACTATGGCTACACCTTC.

Of note for this clone: Other DNA variants within this sample encode the same CDR3. The chain employs TRBV9 and TRBJ2-7; D possibly corresponds to TRBD2 (6 bases). Germline CDR1 reads SGDLS; CDR2 reads YYNGEE. V was shortened by 0 bases and J by 3 bases, with 10 bases between the two germline ends. The CDR3 has 14 residues. The CDR3 DNA sequence: TGTGCCAGCAGCGTAGCGACCGGGGGCTACGAGCAGTACTTC. This translates into CASSVATGGYEQYF.

Only a few counts were recorded for this clone. V usage is TRBV6-5 and J usage is TRBJ2-7; 10 nucleotides align to TRBD1. The CDR3 is 14 residues long. J was trimmed by 3 bases and V by 6 bases; bases with no gene match: 5. CDR1 MNHEY and CDR2 SVGAGI come from the germline V gene. The CDR3 sequence: CASSNGQGVYEQYF. CDR3 coding DNA: TGTGCCAGCAGCAATGGACAGGGGGTCTACGAGCAGTACTTC.

This sequence joins TRBV10-2 and TRBJ2-7; no definite D call. There are 15 residues in the CDR3. V lost 8 bases and J lost 6, with 23 bases in between. Germline loops: CDR1 WSHSY, CDR2 SAAADI. In DNA form, the CDR3 reads TGCGCCAGCGGCCAGTGGGCCAGTGGGCCGCTCGAGCAGTACTTC. Its protein product is CASGQWASGPLEQYF.